These 9 T cell receptor beta chains originate from one sample sequenced in a study of T cell responses to AZD1222 COVID-19 vaccine. The table came from immunoSEQ multiplex PCR; TCRdb's copy has only in-frame clones and leaves some out. Among around 200,000 clones, 90% to 95% were seen once, and the ten largest hold roughly 1%. Specimen: peripheral blood, collected 28 days after the second dose of the MenACWY control vaccine. The receptors stem from an adult who received the MenACWY meningococcal vaccine as a control.

The chain combines TRBV29-1 with TRBJ2-7; 14 bases map to TRBD2. This CDR3 comprises 14 residues. V trimming: 6 bases; J trimming: 3 bases; junction bases outside the gene matches: 4. Germline CDR1 reads SQVTM; CDR2 reads ANQGSEA. CDR3 region: CSVTGLAGVYEQYF. Here the CDR3 DNA reads TGCAGCGTAACGGGACTAGCGGGGGTCTACGAGCAGTACTTC.

The CDR3 nucleotides read TGTGCCAGCAGCTACCCAGCGGGGGAGCAGTTCTTC. It translates to CASSYPAGEQFF. The genes are TRBV5-5 and TRBJ2-1; 7 bases fit TRBD2. This CDR3 is built from 12 residues. Germline V CDR1 and CDR2: SGHKS, YYEKEE (reference sequence). V lost 3 bases and J lost 10; bases outside the gene matches: 4.

V usage is TRBV6-5 and J usage is TRBJ1-1; D ambiguous. CDR1 and CDR2 from the germline V gene are MNHEY and SVGAGI. Trimming took 6 bases from V and 6 from J, leaving 8 bases between them. This CDR3 is 11 amino acids long. CDR3 bases: TGTGCCAGCAGGAACCCTGCTGAAGCTTTCTTT. Amino acid sequence: CASRNPAEAFF.

The chain has TRBV28 and TRBJ1-3; D uncertain. Trimming took 1 base from V and 0 from J, leaving 10 bases between them. The V gene's germline CDR1 is MDHEN and CDR2 SYDVKM. This CDR3 has 16 amino acids. This CDR3 is CASSLSGGSSGNTIYF. CDR3 sequence (DNA): TGTGCCAGCAGTTTATCTGGCGGGAGCTCTGGAAACACCATATATTTT.

CDR3 sequence: CASSLWNRAYNSPLHF. In DNA, the CDR3 is TGTGCCAGCAGCTTATGGAACAGGGCCTATAATTCACCCCTCCACTTT. V is TRBV7-2 and J is TRBJ1-6; a weak D match, TRBD1 (6 bases). The CDR3 has 16 residues. Per germline, CDR1 SGHTA and CDR2 FQGNSA. Trimming took 2 bases from V and 2 from J, leaving 10 bases between them.

The chain has TRBV28 and TRBJ1-6; D call uncertain. The CDR3 loop spans 13 amino acids. In germline, CDR1 is MDHEN, CDR2 SYDVKM. The V gene lost 6 bases and the J gene lost 3 bases, with 6 bases spanning the gap. Here the CDR3 DNA reads TGTGCCAGCAGCGGGGTCTATAATTCACCCCTCCACTTT. Residues: CASSGVYNSPLHF.

The chain uses TRBV6-5 and TRBJ1-2; tentative D call: TRBD1 (5 bases). The length of the CDR3 is 11 residues. Looked up from germline, CDR1 is MNHEY and CDR2 is SVGAGI. V was clipped by 6 bases and J by 4 bases, with 6 bases between them. This CDR3 reads CASSDSYGYTF. The CDR3 DNA sequence: TGTGCCAGCAGCGACAGCTATGGCTACACCTTC.

V and J are TRBV12-5 and TRBJ1-5; D is undetermined. Per germline, CDR1 LGHNT and CDR2 FRNRAP. V shed 0 bases and J shed 4 bases, with 19 bases lying between them. This CDR3 is 18 amino acids long. For the CDR3, the DNA is TGTGCTAGTGGTTTGGTACCCTTTTGTGGATTGGGGAATCAGCCCCAGCATTTT. Its translation is CASGLVPFCGLGNQPQHF.

This clone was recorded only once. The chain has TRBV6-5 and TRBJ2-7, with 11 bases that match TRBD1. The J segment lost 5 bases and the V segment lost 3 bases, leaving 9 bases of the junction unmatched. Germline V gene lookup returns CDR1 MNHEY and CDR2 SVGAGI. CDR3 size: 16 residues. This CDR3 reads CASSYPTGTGGNEQYF. As DNA, the CDR3 is TGTGCCAGCAGTTATCCCACGGGGACAGGGGGTAACGAGCAGTACTTC.